This T cell receptor (beta chain) was recovered during a study of identical twins' blood T cells. TCR cDNA libraries were made from RNA using a previously described, modified protocol. TCRdb re-analysed the 5' RACE reads in MiXCR, keeping a single row per CDR3 protein. The data show roughly 380,000 distinct CDR3 sequences, 28% seen once. There are 15 residues in the CDR3. Germline V CDR1 and CDR2: SNHLY, FYNNEI. Trimming left V 6 bases short and J 1 base short, with 14 bases between. Study conclusions and caveats: Shared CDR3 clonotype counts tracked mainly the product of cloneset sizes. Even for out-of-frame TCRbeta, twins reportedly shared V gene usage much more than unrelated donors.

Of note for this clonotype: Its antigen is undetermined.

The three twin pairs were reared together, likely meeting the same infections. The J gene is TRBJ2-3, the V gene TRBV2; D not certain. This clonotype originated in a woman between 18 and 50 years old in good health. Material for sequencing was PBMCs. CDR3 sequence (DNA): TGTGCCAGCAGCCCCGACGAGCTCGGCACAGATACGCAGTATTTT. Translated: CASSPDELGTDTQYF.